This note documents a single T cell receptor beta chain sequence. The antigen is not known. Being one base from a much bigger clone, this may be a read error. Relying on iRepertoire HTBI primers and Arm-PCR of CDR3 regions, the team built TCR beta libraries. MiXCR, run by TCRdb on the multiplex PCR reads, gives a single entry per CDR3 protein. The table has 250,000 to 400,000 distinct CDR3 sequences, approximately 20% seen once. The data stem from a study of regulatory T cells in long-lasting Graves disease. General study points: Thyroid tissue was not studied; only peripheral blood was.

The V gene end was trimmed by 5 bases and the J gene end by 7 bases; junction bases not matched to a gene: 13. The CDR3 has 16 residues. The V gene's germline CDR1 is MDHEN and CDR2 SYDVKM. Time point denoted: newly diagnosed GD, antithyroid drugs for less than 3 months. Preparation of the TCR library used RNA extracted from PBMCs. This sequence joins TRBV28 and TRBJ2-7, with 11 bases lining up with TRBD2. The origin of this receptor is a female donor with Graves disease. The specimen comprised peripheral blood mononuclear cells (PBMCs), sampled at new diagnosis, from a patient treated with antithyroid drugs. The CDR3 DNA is TGTGCCAGCAGTACACCCCTAGCGGGAGGAAGAAATGAGCAGTACTTC. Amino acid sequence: CASSTPLAGGRNEQYF.